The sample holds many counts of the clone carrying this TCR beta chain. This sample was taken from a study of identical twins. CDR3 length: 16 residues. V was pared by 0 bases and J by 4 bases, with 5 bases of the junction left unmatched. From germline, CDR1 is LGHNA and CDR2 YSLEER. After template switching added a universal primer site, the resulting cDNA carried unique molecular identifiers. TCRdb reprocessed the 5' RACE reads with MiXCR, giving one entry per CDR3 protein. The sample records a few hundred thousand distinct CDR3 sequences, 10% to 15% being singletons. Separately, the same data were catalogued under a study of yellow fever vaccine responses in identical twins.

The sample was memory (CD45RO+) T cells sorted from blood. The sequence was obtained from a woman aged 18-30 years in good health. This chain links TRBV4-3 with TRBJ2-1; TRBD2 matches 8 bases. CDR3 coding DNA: TGCGCCAGCAGCCAAGATATAGCGGGATATTACAATGAGCAGTTCTTC. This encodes CASSQDIAGYYNEQFF.